Given below is one T cell receptor beta chain in context. Participants were aged 18 to 89 years from some 24 US areas. Recovered status in Cohort 3 required two negative PCRs, clearance, or symptom resolution. The repertoire was sequenced with immunoSEQ multiplex PCR; TCRdb's copy has only in-frame clones and lacks some. The data hold hundreds of thousands of clones, with 88% observed a single time. V was cut by 4 bases and J by 0 bases, with 20 bases left in between. Per the germline V gene, CDR1 is SGDLS and CDR2 is YYNGEE. This CDR3 comprises 17 residues. This sample was taken from a study of blood T cell repertoires in COVID-19. For the study at large: The United States, Italy and Spain provided the acute and convalescent COVID-19 samples. Nucleic acid was either cDNA or gDNA, and it came from T cells, B-cell-depleted T cells, or PBMCs.

The specimen sequenced was PBMCs or T cells enriched from blood (not recorded which). V gene TRBV9 combines with J gene TRBJ2-7; tentative D call: TRBD1 (6 bases). The clonotype comes from a woman younger than 45 who had recovered from COVID-19. The CDR3 loop reads CASSSHVDSSSSYEQYF. CDR3 nucleotides: TGTGCCAGCAGCTCCCACGTGGACAGTTCTAGCTCCTACGAGCAGTACTTC.